The T cell receptor beta chain under discussion was sequenced for a study of blood T cell repertoires in COVID-19. The overall study: Sources were T cells, B-cell-depleted T cells, or PBMCs; the material itself was cDNA or gDNA.

This CDR3 is built from 14 residues. Trimming removed 4 bases at V and 3 bases at J, with 12 bases between. Germline CDR1 reads SEHNR; CDR2 reads FQNEAQ (reference sequence). Here immunoSEQ multiplex PCR was the method, and the copy in TCRdb shows in-frame clones only, minus some. This table has hundreds of thousands of clones, about 90% appearing once. This receptor was identified in a middle-aged man who had been exposed to COVID-19. The chain combines TRBV7-9 with TRBJ1-2; D not certain. The source material was PBMCs or T cells enriched from blood (not recorded which). In nucleotides, the CDR3 is TGTGCCAGCAGCTATGAGGACTCCTACTATGGCTACACCTTC. It is translated as CASSYEDSYYGYTF.